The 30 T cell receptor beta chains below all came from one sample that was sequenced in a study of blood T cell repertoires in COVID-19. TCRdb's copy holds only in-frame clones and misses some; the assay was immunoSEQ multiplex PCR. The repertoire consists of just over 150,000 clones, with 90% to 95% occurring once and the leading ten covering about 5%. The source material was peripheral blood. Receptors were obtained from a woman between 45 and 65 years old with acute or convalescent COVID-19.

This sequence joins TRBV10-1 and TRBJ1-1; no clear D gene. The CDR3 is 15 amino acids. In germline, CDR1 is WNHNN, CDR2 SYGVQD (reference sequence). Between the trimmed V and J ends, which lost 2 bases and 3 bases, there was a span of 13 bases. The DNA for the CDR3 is TGCGCCAGCAGTGAGAGAGGGAATCGGGACACTGAAGCTTTCTTT. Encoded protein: CASSERGNRDTEAFF.

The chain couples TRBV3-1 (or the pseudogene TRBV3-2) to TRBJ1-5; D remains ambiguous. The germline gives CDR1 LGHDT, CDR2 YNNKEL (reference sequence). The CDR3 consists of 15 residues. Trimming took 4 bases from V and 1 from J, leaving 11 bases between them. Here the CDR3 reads CASSLNVESNQPQHF. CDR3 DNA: TGTGCCAGCAGCCTGAACGTAGAGAGCAATCAGCCCCAGCATTTT.

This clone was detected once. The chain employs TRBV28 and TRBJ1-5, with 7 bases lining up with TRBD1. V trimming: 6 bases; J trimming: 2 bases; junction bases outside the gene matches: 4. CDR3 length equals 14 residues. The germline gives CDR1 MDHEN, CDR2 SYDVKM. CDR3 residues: CASSSRGGNQPQHF. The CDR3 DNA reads TGTGCCAGCAGCTCCAGGGGGGGCAATCAGCCCCAGCATTTT.

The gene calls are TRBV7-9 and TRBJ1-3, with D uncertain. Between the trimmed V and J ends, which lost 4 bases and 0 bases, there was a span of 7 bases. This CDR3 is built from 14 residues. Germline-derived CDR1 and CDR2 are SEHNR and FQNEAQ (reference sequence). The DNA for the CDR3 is TGTGCCAGCAGCTATCTTAGCTCTGGAAACACCATATATTTT. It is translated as CASSYLSSGNTIYF.

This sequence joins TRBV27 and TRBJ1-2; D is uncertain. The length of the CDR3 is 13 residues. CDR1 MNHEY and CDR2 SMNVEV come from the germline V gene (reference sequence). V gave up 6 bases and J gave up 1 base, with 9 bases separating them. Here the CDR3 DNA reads TGTGCCAGCAGCTTTAAACTTAACTATGGCTACACCTTC. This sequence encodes CASSFKLNYGYTF.

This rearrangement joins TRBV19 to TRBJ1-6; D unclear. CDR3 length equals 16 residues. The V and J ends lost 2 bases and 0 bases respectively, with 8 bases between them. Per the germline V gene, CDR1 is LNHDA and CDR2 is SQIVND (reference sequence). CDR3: CASSIRGSSYNSPLHF. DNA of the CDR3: TGTGCCAGTAGTATACGTGGGAGCTCCTATAATTCACCCCTCCACTTT.

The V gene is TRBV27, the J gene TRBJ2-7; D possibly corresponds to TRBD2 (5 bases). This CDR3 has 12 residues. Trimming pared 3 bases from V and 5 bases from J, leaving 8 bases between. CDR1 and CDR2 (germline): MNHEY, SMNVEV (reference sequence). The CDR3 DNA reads TGTGCCAGCAGTTTTGCCGGGAACGAGCAGTACTTC. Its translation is CASSFAGNEQYF.

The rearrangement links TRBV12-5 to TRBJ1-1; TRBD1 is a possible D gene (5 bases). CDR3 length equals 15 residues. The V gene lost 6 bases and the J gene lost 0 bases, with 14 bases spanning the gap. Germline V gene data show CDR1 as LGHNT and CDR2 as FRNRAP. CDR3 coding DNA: TGTGCTAGTGGACAGGCCCGCGGCGTGAACACTGAAGCTTTCTTT. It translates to CASGQARGVNTEAFF.

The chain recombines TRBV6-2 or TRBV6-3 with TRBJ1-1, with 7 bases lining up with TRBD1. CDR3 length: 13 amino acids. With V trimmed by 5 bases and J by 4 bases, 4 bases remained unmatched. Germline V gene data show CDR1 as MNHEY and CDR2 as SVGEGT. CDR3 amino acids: CASSRTGATEAFF. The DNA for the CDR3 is TGTGCCAGCAGTCGAACAGGGGCCACTGAAGCTTTCTTT.

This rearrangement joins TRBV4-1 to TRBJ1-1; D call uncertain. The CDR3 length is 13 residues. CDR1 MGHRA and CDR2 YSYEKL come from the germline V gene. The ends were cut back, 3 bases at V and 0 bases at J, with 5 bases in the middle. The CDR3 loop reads CASSQEVNTEAFF. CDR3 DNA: TGCGCCAGCAGCCAGGAGGTGAACACTGAAGCTTTCTTT.

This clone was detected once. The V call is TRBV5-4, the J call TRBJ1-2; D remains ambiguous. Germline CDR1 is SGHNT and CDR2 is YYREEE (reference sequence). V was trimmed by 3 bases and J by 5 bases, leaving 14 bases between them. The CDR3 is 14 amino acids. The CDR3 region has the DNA TGTGCCAGCAGCTACCTGGGAGCATCATATGGCTACACCTTC. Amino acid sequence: CASSYLGASYGYTF.

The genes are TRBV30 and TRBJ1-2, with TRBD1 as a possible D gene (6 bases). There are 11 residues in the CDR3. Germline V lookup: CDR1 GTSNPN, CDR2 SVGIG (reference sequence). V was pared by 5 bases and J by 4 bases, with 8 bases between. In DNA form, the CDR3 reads TGTGCCTGGTGGGACACCTATGGCTACACCTTC. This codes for CAWWDTYGYTF.

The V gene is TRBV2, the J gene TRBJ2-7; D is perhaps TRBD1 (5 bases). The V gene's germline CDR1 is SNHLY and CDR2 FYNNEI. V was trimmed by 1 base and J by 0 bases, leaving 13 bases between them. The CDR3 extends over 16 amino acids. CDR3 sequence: CASSEVLGRSSYEQYF. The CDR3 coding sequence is TGTGCCAGCAGTGAAGTTTTGGGGCGTAGCTCCTACGAGCAGTACTTC.

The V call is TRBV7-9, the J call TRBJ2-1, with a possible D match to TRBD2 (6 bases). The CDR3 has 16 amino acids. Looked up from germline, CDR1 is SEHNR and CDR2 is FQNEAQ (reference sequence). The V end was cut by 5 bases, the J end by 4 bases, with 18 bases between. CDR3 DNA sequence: TGTGCCAGCAGCCACGTCGGGGGAGCCTTATACAATGAGCAGTTCTTC. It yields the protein CASSHVGGALYNEQFF.

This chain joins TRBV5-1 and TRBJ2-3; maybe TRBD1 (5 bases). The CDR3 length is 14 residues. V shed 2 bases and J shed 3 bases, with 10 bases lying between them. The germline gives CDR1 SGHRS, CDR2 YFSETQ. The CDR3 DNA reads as TGCGCCAGCAGCTTCTTGGGGCTGACAGATACGCAGTATTTT. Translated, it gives CASSFLGLTDTQYF.

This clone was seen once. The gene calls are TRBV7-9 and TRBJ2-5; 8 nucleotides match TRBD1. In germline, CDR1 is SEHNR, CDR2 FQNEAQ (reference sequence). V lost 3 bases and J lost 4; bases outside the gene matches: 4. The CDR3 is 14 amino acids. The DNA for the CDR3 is TGTGCCAGCAGCTTCGGACAGGGCCGAGAGACCCAGTACTTC. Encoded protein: CASSFGQGRETQYF.

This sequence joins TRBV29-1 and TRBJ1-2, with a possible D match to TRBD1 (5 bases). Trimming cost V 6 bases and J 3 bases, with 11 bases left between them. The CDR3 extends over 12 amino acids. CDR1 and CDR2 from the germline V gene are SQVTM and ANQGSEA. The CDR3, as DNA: TGCAGCGTAGCGACAGAACACTATGGCTACACCTTC. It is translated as CSVATEHYGYTF.

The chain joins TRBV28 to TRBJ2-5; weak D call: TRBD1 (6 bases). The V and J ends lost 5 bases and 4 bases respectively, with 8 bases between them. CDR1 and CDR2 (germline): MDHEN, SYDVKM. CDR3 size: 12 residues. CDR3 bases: TGTGCCAGCAGTGGCAGGGGAGAGACCCAGTACTTC. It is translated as CASSGRGETQYF. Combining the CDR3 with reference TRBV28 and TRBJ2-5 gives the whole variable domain DVKVTQSSRYLVKRTGEKVFLECVQDMDHENMFWYRQDPGLGLRLIYFSYDVKMKEKGDIPEGYSVSREKKERFSLILESASTNQTSMYLCASSGRGETQYFGPGTRLLVL.

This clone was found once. The CDR3: CASSLNTGELFF. The CDR3 DNA sequence: TGTGCCAGCAGTTTAAACACCGGGGAGCTGTTTTTT. This chain links TRBV6-6 with TRBJ2-2; D gene uncertain. Germline V gene sequence: CDR1 MNHNY, CDR2 SVGAGI (reference sequence). V lost 4 bases to trimming and J lost 2 bases, with 2 bases between them. This CDR3 has 12 residues.

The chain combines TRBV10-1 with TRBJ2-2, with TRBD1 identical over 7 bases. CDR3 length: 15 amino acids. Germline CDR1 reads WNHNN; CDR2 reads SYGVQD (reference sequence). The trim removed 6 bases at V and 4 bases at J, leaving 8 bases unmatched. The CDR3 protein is CASSNRQGGTGELFF. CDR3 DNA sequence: TGCGCCAGCAGCAACCGACAGGGTGGCACCGGGGAGCTGTTTTTT.

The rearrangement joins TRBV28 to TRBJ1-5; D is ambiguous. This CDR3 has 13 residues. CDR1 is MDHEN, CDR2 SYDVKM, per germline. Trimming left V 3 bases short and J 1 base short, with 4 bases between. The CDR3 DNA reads TGTGCCAGCAGTTTCGGGAGCAATCAGCCCCAGCATTTT. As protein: CASSFGSNQPQHF.

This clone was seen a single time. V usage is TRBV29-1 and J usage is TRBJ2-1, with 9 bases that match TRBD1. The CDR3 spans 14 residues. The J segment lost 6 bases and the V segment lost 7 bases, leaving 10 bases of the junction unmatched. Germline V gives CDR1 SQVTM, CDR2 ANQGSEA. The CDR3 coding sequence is TGCAGCGGGGCCCGGGACAGGGCAACCAATGAGCAGTTCTTC. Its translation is CSGARDRATNEQFF.

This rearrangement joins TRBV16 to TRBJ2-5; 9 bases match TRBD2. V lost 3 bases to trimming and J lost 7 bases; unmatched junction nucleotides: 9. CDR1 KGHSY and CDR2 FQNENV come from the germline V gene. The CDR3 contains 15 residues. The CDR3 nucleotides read TGTGCCAGCAGCCACGGACTAGCGAGGGGAGGGACCCAGTACTTC. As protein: CASSHGLARGGTQYF.

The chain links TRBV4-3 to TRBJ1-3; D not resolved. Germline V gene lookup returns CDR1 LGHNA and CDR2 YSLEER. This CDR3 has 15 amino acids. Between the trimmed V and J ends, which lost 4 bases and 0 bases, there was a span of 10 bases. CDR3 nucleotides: TGCGCCAGCAGCCCCTCAGCGTACTCTGGAAACACCATATATTTT. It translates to CASSPSAYSGNTIYF.

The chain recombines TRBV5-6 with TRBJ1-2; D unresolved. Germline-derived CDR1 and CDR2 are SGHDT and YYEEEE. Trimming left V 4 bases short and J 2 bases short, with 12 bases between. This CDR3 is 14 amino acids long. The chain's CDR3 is CASSPGTDNYGYTF. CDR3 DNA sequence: TGTGCCAGCAGCCCAGGCACTGACAACTATGGCTACACCTTC. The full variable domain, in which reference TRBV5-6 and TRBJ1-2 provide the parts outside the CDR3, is DAGVTQSPTHLIKTRGQQVTLRCSPKSGHDTVSWYQQALGQGPQFIFQYYEEEERQRGNFPDRFSGHQFPNYSSELNVNALLLGDSALYLCASSPGTDNYGYTFGSGTRLTVV.

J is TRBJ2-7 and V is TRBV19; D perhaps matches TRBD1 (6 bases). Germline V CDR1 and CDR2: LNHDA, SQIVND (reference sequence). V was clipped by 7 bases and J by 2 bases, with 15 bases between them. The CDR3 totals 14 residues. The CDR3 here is CASTRTETPYEQYF. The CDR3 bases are TGTGCCAGTACCAGGACAGAAACTCCCTACGAGCAGTACTTC.

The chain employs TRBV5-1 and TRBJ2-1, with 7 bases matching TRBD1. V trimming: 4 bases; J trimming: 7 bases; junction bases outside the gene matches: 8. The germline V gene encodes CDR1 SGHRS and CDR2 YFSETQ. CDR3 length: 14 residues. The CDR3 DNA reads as TGCGCCAGCAGCCGGGGACAGAGAGTGAATGAGCAGTTCTTC. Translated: CASSRGQRVNEQFF.

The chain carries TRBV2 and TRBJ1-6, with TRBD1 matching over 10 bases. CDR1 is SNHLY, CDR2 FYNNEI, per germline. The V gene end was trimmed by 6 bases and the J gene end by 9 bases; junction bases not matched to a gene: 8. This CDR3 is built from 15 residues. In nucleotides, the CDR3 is TGTGCCAGCAGGGGGGGGACAGGGGCTGGTTCACCCCTCCACTTT. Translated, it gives CASRGGTGAGSPLHF.

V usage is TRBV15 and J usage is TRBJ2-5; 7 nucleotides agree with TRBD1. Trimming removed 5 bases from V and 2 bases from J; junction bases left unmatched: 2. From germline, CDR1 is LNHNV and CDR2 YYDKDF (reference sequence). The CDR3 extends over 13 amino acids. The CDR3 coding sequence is TGTGCCACCAGCGGGACAGCTCAAGAGACCCAGTACTTC. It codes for CATSGTAQETQYF. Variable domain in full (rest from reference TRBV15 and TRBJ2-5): DAMVIQNPRYQVTQFGKPVTLSCSQTLNHNVMYWYQQKSSQAPKLLFHYYDKDFNNEADTPDNFQSRRPNTSFCFLDIRSPGLGDTAMYLCATSGTAQETQYFGPGTRLLVL.

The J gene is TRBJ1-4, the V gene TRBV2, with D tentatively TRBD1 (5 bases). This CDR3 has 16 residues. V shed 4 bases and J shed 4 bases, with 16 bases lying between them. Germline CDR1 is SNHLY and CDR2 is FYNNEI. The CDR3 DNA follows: TGTGCCAGCAGTGGTAGAACGACAGCCCTTAATGAAAAACTGTTTTTT. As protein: CASSGRTTALNEKLFF.